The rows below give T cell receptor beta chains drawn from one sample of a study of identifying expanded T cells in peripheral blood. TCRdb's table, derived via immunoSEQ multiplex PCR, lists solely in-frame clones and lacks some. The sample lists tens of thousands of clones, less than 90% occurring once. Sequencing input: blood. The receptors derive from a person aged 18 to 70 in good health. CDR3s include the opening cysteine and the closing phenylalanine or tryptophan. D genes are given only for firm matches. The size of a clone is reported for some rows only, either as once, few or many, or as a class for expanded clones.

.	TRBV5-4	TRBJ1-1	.	TGTGCCAGCAGCTGGGCTCTCCCTACAGGGCAAAACACTGAAGCTTTCTTT	CASSWALPTGQNTEAFF
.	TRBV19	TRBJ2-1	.	TGTGCCAGTAGTGCCCAACTCCGATACAATGAGCAGTTCTTC	CASSAQLRYNEQFF
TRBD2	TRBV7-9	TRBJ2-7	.	TGTGCCAGCAGCTTCGAGACTAGCGGGATTTGGAACGAGCAGTACTTC	CASSFETSGIWNEQYF
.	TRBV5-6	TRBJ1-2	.	TGTGCCAGCAGCTTGGCCATGCAGGATCAAGGCTACACCTTC	CASSLAMQDQGYTF
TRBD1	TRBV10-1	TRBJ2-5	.	TGCGCCACCCGGACAGGGTTCCATTGGGAGACCCAGTACTTC	CATRTGFHWETQYF
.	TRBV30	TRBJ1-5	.	TGTGCCTGGAGTTATGGTGATCCCAATCAGCCCCAGCATTTT	CAWSYGDPNQPQHF
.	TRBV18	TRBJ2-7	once	TGTGCCAGCTCACCAGGTCGCCAGGGAGACGACGAGCAGTACTTC	CASSPGRQGDDEQYF
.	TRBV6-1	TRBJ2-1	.	TGTGCCAGCAGTGAATACCACGCCAATGAGCAGTTCTTC	CASSEYHANEQFF
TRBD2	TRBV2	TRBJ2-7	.	TGTGCCAGCAACGGACTAGCGGGAGGGTACGAGCAGTACTTC	CASNGLAGGYEQYF
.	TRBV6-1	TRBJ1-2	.	TGTGCCAGCAGTGAACATGGGGACCGCTGCACCTTC	CASSEHGDRCTF
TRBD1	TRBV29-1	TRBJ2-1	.	TGCAGCGGACAGGGTACCTCCTACAATGAGCAGTTCTTC	CSGQGTSYNEQFF
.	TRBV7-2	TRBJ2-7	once	TGTGCCAGCAGCTTAGTCCCGGGACATTACGAGCAGTACTTC	CASSLVPGHYEQYF
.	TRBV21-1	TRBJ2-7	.	TGTGCCAGCAGCATAGTTCGTCAGGGGCCGGGACTAGCGGGCTCTACCTACGAGCAGTACTTC	CASSIVRQGPGLAGSTYEQYF
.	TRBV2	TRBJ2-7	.	TGTGCCAGCAGTGAAGGGAGTAGGAGGGGTACGTACGAGCAGTACTTC	CASSEGSRRGTYEQYF
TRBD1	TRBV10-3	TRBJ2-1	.	TGTGCCATCAGCGAGCCGGGACAGAACAACAATGAGCAGTTCTTC	CAISEPGQNNNEQFF
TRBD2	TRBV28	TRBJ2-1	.	TGTGCCAGCCTTGGGCTAGCGGTCTGGGATGAGCAGTTCTTC	CASLGLAVWDEQFF
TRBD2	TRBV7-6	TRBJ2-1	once	TGTGCCAGCAGCTTATTAGCGGGAGTCTACAATGAGCAGTTCTTC	CASSLLAGVYNEQFF
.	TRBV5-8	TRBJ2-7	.	TGTGCCAGCAGCCGACGGGACCGATCCTACGAGCAGTACTTC	CASSRRDRSYEQYF
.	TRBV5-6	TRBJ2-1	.	TGTGCCAGCAGCTTATCGGGTACCCTCAACAATGAGCAGTTCTTC	CASSLSGTLNNEQFF
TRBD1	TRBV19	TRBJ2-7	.	TGTGCCAGTAGTAGAGGGACAGCCAGCTCCTACGAGCAGTACTTC	CASSRGTASSYEQYF
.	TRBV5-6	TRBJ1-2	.	TGTGCCAGCGCCTATCATTCCAACTATGGCTACACCTTC	CASAYHSNYGYTF
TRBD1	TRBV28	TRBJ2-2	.	TGTGCCAGCAGTTTCTTCGCAGGGGGCGAAACCGGGGAGCTGTTTTTT	CASSFFAGGETGELFF
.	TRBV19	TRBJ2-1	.	TGTGCCAGTAGTATAGTTTTAGGCTCCTACAATGAGCAGTTCTTC	CASSIVLGSYNEQFF
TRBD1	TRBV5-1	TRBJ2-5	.	TGCGCCAGCAGCATACAGGGGTGGGAGGAGACCCAGTACTTC	CASSIQGWEETQYF
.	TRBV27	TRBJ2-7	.	TGTGCCAGCAGTTACCACGGCAACTCCTACGAGCAGTACTTC	CASSYHGNSYEQYF
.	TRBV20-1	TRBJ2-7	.	TGCAGTGCTACCGGGCCCTACGAGCAGTACTTC	CSATGPYEQYF
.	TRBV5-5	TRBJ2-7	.	TGTGCCAGCAGCTTGGACAGCGACCCGAGCTCCTACGAGCAGTACTTC	CASSLDSDPSSYEQYF
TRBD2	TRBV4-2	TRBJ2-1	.	TGTGCCAGCAGCCAAGATCGAGCGGGAGTGTACAATGAGCAGTTCTTC	CASSQDRAGVYNEQFF
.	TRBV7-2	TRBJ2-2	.	TGTGCCAGCAGCTTCGGAAATACGAACACCGGGGAGCTGTTTTTT	CASSFGNTNTGELFF
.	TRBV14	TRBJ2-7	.	TGTGCCAGCAGCCAAGTACAGGCCAACGCAGGGGAGCAGTACTTC	CASSQVQANAGEQYF
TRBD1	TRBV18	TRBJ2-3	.	TGTGCCAGCTCACCCGGGACAGGGACACCAGATACGCAGTATTTT	CASSPGTGTPDTQYF
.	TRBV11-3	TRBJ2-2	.	TGTGCCAGCAGATCACAGGGCACCGGGGAGCTGTTTTTT	CASRSQGTGELFF
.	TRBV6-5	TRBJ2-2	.	TGTGCCAGCAGTATAACAGGCCGGTTAGGGGAGCTGTTTTTT	CASSITGRLGELFF
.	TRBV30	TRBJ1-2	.	TGTGCCTGGAGTCGTTATTACAGCTATGGCTACACCTTC	CAWSRYYSYGYTF
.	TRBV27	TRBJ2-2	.	TGTGCCAGCAGTTTAAATGGGGCCGGACCCGGGGAGCTGTTTTTT	CASSLNGAGPGELFF
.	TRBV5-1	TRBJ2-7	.	TGCGCCAGCAGCCCTCAACCCCAAGGACTGACCGGCTCCTACGAGCAGTACTTC	CASSPQPQGLTGSYEQYF
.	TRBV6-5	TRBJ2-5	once	TGTGCCAGCAGACAATATGAGACCCAGTACTTC	CASRQYETQYF
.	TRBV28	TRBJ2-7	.	TGTGCCAGCAGCCCCTATCGACCCTACGAGCAGTACTTC	CASSPYRPYEQYF
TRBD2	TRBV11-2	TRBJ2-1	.	TGTGCCAGCACCATAGCGGGAGTACACAATGAGCAGTTCTTC	CASTIAGVHNEQFF
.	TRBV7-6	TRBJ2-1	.	TGTGCCAGCAGCTCCCGACAGGGAGGCGAGCAGTTCTTC	CASSSRQGGEQFF
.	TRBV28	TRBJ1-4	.	TGTGCCAGCAGAACCTCGGGCCTGGGTAATGAAAAACTGTTTTTT	CASRTSGLGNEKLFF
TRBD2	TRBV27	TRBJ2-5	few	TGTGCCAGCAGCCCTCTAGCGGGAGGGGGGGAGACCCAGTACTTC	CASSPLAGGGETQYF
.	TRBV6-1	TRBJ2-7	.	TGTGCCAGCAGTGAAGTCGGGAGATACGAGCAGTACTTC	CASSEVGRYEQYF
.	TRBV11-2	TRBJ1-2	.	TGTGCCAGCAGCCCCACCGCGGCCCCTGGCTACACCTTC	CASSPTAAPGYTF
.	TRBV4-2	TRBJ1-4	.	TGTGCCAGCAGCCAAAGTCACAGGGAAAACGAAAAACTGTTTTTT	CASSQSHRENEKLFF
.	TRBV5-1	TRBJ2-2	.	TGCGCCAGCAGCTTCCCCGGGGAGCTGTTTTTT	CASSFPGELFF
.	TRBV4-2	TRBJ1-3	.	TGTGCCAGCAGCCAAGATGTTCTCGGTAACTCTGGAAACACCATATATTTT	CASSQDVLGNSGNTIYF
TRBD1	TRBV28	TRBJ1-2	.	TGTGCCAGCAGTGCCACAGGGGGCCCAAGTGGCTACACCTTC	CASSATGGPSGYTF
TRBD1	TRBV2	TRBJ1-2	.	TGTGCCAGCAGTGATTCGACAGGGGGTAACTATGGCTACACCTTC	CASSDSTGGNYGYTF
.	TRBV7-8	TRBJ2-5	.	TGTGCCAGCAGCTTTTCTGGGTTAGCCGGAGAGACCCAGTACTTC	CASSFSGLAGETQYF
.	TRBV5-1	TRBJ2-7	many	TGCGCCAGCAGCTTGGAAGGGAGCTCGGCCTACGAGCAGTACTTC	CASSLEGSSAYEQYF
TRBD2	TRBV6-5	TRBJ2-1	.	TGTGCCAGCAGTTACGGGCGGGAGGCGTACAATGAGCAGTTCTTC	CASSYGREAYNEQFF
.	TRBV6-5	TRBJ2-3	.	TGTGCCAGCAGTGTATCAGATACGCAGTATTTT	CASSVSDTQYF
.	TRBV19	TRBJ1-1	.	TGTGCCAGTAGTATAGATCTAGGGATGAACACTGAAGCTTTCTTT	CASSIDLGMNTEAFF
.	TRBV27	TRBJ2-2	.	TGTGCCAGCAGTTTATCTGGGGGCACCGGGGAGCTGTTTTTT	CASSLSGGTGELFF
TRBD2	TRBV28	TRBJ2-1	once	TGTGCCAGCAGGCCAAGGACTAGCGGGAGTGATGAGCAGTTCTTC	CASRPRTSGSDEQFF
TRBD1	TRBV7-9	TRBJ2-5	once	TGTGCCAGCAGCTGGGACGGACAGGGAATTCAAGAGACCCAGTACTTC	CASSWDGQGIQETQYF
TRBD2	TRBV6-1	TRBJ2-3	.	TGTGCCAGCAGTCAAGGGCTAGCGGGAGGGATCACAGATACGCAGTATTTT	CASSQGLAGGITDTQYF
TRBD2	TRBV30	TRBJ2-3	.	TGTGCCTGGAGTACGATAGCGGGAGGTACGACAGATACGCAGTATTTT	CAWSTIAGGTTDTQYF
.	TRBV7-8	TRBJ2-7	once	TGTGCCAGCAGCTTAGTAGTAGGCGAGCAGTACTTC	CASSLVVGEQYF